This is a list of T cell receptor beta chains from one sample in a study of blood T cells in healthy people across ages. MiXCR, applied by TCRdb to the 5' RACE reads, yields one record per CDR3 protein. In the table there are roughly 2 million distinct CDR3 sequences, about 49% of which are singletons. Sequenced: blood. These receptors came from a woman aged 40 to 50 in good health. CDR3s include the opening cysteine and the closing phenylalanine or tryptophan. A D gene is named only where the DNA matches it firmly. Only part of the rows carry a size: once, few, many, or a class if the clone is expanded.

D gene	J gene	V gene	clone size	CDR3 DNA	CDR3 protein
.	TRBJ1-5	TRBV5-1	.	TGCGCCAGCAGCTTGGGCGTTAATAATCAGCCCCAGCATTTT	CASSLGVNNQPQHF
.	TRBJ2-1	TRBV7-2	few	TGTGCCAGCAGCGCCGCAACGGGGTTCGTGAGTGAGCAGTTCTTC	CASSAATGFVSEQFF
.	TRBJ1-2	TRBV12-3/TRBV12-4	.	TGTGCCAGCAGTTTGTTCAGGGAGGCGTATGGCTACACCTTC	CASSLFREAYGYTF
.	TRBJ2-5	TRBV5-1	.	TGCGCCAGCAGGGAACCTGGTGGACCAGAGACCCAGTACTTC	CASREPGGPETQYF
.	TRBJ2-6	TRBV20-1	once	TGCAGTGCTGCCGGAATCTCTGGGGCCAACGTCCTGACTTTC	CSAAGISGANVLTF
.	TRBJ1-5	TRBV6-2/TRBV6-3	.	TGTGCCAGCAGTTACGTCGGGTCTCAGGGAAGGTCGATGGCCAATCAGCCCCAGCATTTT	CASSYVGSQGRSMANQPQHF
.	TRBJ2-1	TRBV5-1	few	TGCGCCAGCAGCCTCCGACGGAGCCTTGGGGTTGATGAGCAGTTCTTC	CASSLRRSLGVDEQFF
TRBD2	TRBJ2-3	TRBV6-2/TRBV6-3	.	TGTGCCAGCAGAAAAGCGGGGGAGTTGGATACGCAGTATTTT	CASRKAGELDTQYF
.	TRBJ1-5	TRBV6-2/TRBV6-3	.	TGTGCCAGCAGTTACCAAGGCCAAGGGTATAATCAGCCCCAGCATTTT	CASSYQGQGYNQPQHF
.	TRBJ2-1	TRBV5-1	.	TGCGCCAGCAGCTTGGGTGGGCGGCTTCCCTACAATGAGCAGTTCTTC	CASSLGGRLPYNEQFF
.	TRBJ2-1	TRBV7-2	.	TGCGGGGCTGGCGCCTCAGGGTCCTACAATGAGCAGTTCTTC	CGAGASGSYNEQFF
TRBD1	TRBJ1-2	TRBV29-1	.	TGTAGCGTTGACGAGGACAGGACACCTGATGTCTATGGCTACACCTTC	CSVDEDRTPDVYGYTF
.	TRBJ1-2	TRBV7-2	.	TGTGCCAGCAGCTCCTCGAGGGCAACTAACTATGGCTACACCTTC	CASSSSRATNYGYTF
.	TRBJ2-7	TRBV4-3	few	TGCGCCAGCAGCCAAGGAAGGTCCAAGACAGGCGCCTACGAGCAGTACTTC	CASSQGRSKTGAYEQYF
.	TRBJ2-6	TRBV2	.	TGTGCCAGCAGTGTTCCTACGAGGGGGACCACCTCTGGGGCCAACGTCCTGACTTTC	CASSVPTRGTTSGANVLTF
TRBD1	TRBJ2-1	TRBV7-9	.	TGTGCCAGCAGCTCGGACAGGGTCTCCCACAATGAGCAGTTCTTC	CASSSDRVSHNEQFF